The entry below gives a single TCR beta chain sequence along with its context. Sequencing was performed with immunoSEQ multiplex PCR; in TCRdb, only in-frame clones are kept and a portion is missing. Of 170,000 or so clones in the sample, around 93% were seen once. The source of the sample is a study of control samples from healthy donors and cancer patients. Germline V gene data show CDR1 as SGHNT and CDR2 as YENEEA. V was pared by 5 bases and J by 5 bases, with 12 bases between. This CDR3 comprises 13 residues. V and J are TRBV11-3 and TRBJ2-5, with D maybe TRBD2 (6 bases). The sequence derives from a man in his late teens or twenties in good health. What was sequenced was blood. For the CDR3, the DNA is TGTGCCAGCAGCCCGACTAGTTTGGAGACCCAGTACTTC. Translation gives CASSPTSLETQYF.